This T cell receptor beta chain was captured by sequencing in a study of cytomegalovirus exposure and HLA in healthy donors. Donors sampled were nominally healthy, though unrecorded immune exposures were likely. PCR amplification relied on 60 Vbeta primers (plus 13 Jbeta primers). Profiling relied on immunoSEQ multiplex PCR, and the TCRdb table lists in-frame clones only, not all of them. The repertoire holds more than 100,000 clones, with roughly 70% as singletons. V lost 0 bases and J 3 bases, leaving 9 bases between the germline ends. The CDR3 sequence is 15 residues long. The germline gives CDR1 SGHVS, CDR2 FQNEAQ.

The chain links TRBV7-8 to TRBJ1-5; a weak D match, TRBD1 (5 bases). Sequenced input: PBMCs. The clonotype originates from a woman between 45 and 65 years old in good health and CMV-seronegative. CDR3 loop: CASSLAGGTNQPQHF. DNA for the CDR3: TGTGCCAGCAGCTTAGCGGGGGGAACCAATCAGCCCCAGCATTTT.